These 32 T cell receptor beta chains originate from one sample sequenced in a study of blood T cell repertoires in COVID-19. Sequencing was performed with immunoSEQ multiplex PCR; in TCRdb, only in-frame clones are kept and a portion is missing. The repertoire holds around 150,000 clones, with over 70% as singletons. The sample consisted of peripheral blood. The receptors shown here come from an older man with acute or convalescent COVID-19.

This chain uses TRBV9 with TRBJ2-1, with D hard to call. Germline V lookup: CDR1 SGDLS, CDR2 YYNGEE. Trimming removed 0 bases from V and 4 bases from J, with 8 bases in between. This CDR3 has 14 amino acids. Here the CDR3 DNA reads TGTGCCAGCAGCGTAGATGTCGGGTACAATGAGCAGTTCTTC. Its protein product is CASSVDVGYNEQFF.

The V gene is TRBV18, the J gene TRBJ1-3, with a weak D call TRBD1 (5 bases). Trimming took off 3 bases at V and 0 bases at J, with 12 bases between the two ends. Germline CDR1 KGHSH, CDR2 LQKENI. This CDR3 is built from 16 residues. The CDR3 loop is CASSPYDGHSGNTIYF. In DNA, the CDR3 is TGTGCCAGCTCACCCTACGACGGACACTCTGGAAACACCATATATTTT. Full variable domain (outside the CDR3, taken from reference TRBV18 and TRBJ1-3): NAGVMQNPRHLVRRRGQEARLRCSPMKGHSHVYWYRQLPEEGLKFMVYLQKENIIDESGMPKERFSAEFPKEGPSILRIQQVVRGDSAAYFCASSPYDGHSGNTIYFGEGSWLTVV.

The chain links TRBV11-1 to TRBJ2-7; 7 bases fit TRBD1. CDR1 SGHAT and CDR2 FQDESV come from the germline V gene (reference sequence). Trimming cost V 5 bases and J 0 bases; bases outside gene matches: 7. CDR3 length equals 15 residues. The CDR3 DNA reads TGTGCCAGCAGCATCGACAGGGTGAGCTCCTACGAGCAGTACTTC. Protein product: CASSIDRVSSYEQYF.

The gene calls are TRBV11-2 and TRBJ2-5, with 8 bases that match TRBD1. CDR3 size: 15 residues. V shed 0 bases and J 4 bases; nucleotides not matched to a gene: 4. Germline values: CDR1 SGHAT, CDR2 FQNNGV. As DNA, the CDR3 is TGTGCCAGCAGCTTAGACAGGGGGCGCGGAGAGACCCAGTACTTC. Protein: CASSLDRGRGETQYF.

The chain employs TRBV5-5 and TRBJ2-2; 7 positions agree with TRBD2. The CDR3 has 18 residues. The J segment lost 4 bases and the V segment lost 4 bases, leaving 16 bases of the junction unmatched. Germline V gives CDR1 SGHKS, CDR2 YYEKEE (reference sequence). The CDR3 DNA reads TGTGCCAGCAGCCCGTGGGGATCGGGGGGAAGAATCACCGGGGAGCTGTTTTTT. Residues: CASSPWGSGGRITGELFF.

The chain uses TRBV7-2 and TRBJ2-1; TRBD2 matches at 8 bases. Germline loops: CDR1 SGHTA, CDR2 FQGNSA. With 5 bases clipped from V and 2 bases from J, the junction kept 5 bases outside the gene matches. The CDR3 has 15 amino acids. CDR3 protein: CASSPGGSPYNEQFF. The CDR3 bases are TGTGCCAGCAGCCCGGGAGGGAGCCCCTACAATGAGCAGTTCTTC.

V usage is TRBV7-8 and J usage is TRBJ2-3; weak D call: TRBD2 (7 bases). CDR1 and CDR2 (germline): SGHVS, FQNEAQ. The CDR3 has 15 residues. V was shortened by 3 bases and J by 2 bases, with 12 bases between the two germline ends. The CDR3 here is CASSFGGALTDTQYF. The CDR3 region has the DNA TGTGCCAGCAGCTTTGGGGGGGCCCTCACAGATACGCAGTATTTT.

V is TRBV7-9 and J is TRBJ2-7, with TRBD1 matching over 10 bases. Germline V gene data show CDR1 as SEHNR and CDR2 as FQNEAQ (reference sequence). The ends lost 6 bases at V and 0 bases at J; junction bases unmatched: 8. The CDR3 is 16 residues long. CDR3 bases: TGTGCCAGCAGGGGATTCGGGACAGGGGACTCCTACGAGCAGTACTTC. This translates into CASRGFGTGDSYEQYF.

The chain joins TRBV10-3 to TRBJ1-1, with D maybe TRBD1 (5 bases). Trimming shortened V by 6 bases and J by 1 base, and 9 bases separated the two germline ends. The germline V gene encodes CDR1 ENHRY and CDR2 SYGVKD. This CDR3 spans 13 amino acids. The CDR3 is CAISPTGNTEAFF. The CDR3 DNA is TGTGCCATCAGCCCTACAGGGAACACTGAAGCTTTCTTT.

The chain employs TRBV28 and TRBJ2-3; 8 nucleotides agree with TRBD2. There are 14 residues in the CDR3. After removal of 9 bases from V and 5 bases from J, the junction contained 10 bases not matched to a gene. The germline V gene has CDR1 MDHEN and CDR2 SYDVKM. The CDR3 sequence is CASHSLAGLDTQYF. The CDR3 region has the DNA TGTGCCAGTCACAGCTTAGCGGGACTAGATACGCAGTATTTT.

The chain uses TRBV24-1 and TRBJ2-1; 9 nucleotides line up with TRBD1. The CDR3 loop spans 16 amino acids. V was clipped by 3 bases and J by 6 bases; unmatched bases: 8. From germline, CDR1 is KGHDR and CDR2 SFDVKD. The CDR3: CATSDPGGDRVNEQFF. CDR3 DNA sequence: TGTGCCACCAGTGATCCGGGTGGGGACAGGGTCAATGAGCAGTTCTTC.

This chain links TRBV18 with TRBJ2-1; 7 positions agree with TRBD1. This CDR3 region has 15 residues. From germline, CDR1 is KGHSH and CDR2 LQKENI. J lost 2 bases, V lost 6 bases, and 7 bases had no gene match. For the CDR3, the DNA is TGTGCCAGCTCGCAGTCCGGGACAGCCTACAATGAGCAGTTCTTC. Amino acid sequence: CASSQSGTAYNEQFF.

The chain is built from TRBV5-1 and TRBJ1-1, with TRBD1 matching over 8 bases. The CDR3 is 14 residues long. The trim removed 5 bases at V and 2 bases at J, leaving 5 bases unmatched. CDR1 is SGHRS, CDR2 YFSETQ, per germline. CDR3 region: CASRQGDFNTEAFF. In DNA, the CDR3 is TGCGCCAGCAGACAGGGGGATTTTAACACTGAAGCTTTCTTT.

The chain carries TRBV5-1 and TRBJ1-1; possibly TRBD1 for D (5 bases). V was clipped by 4 bases and J by 1 base, with 11 bases between them. Per germline, CDR1 SGHRS and CDR2 YFSETQ. CDR3 length: 14 residues. The CDR3 DNA reads as TGCGCCAGCAGCCAGGACATTCCGAACACTGAAGCTTTCTTT. Amino acid sequence: CASSQDIPNTEAFF.

This chain joins TRBV7-2 and TRBJ2-1, with 11 positions matching TRBD2. Per the germline V gene, CDR1 is SGHTA and CDR2 is FQGNSA. V gave up 1 base and J gave up 0 bases; unmatched junction bases: 5. The CDR3 runs to 18 residues. CDR3 in DNA: TGTGCCAGCAGCTTAGGAACTAGCGGGGGTGCCTCCTACAATGAGCAGTTCTTC. It is translated as CASSLGTSGGASYNEQFF.

V is TRBV5-1 and J is TRBJ1-6; 9 bases match TRBD1. The V gene end was trimmed by 4 bases and the J gene end by 8 bases; junction bases not matched to a gene: 7. Germline assignment: CDR1 SGHRS and CDR2 YFSETQ. The CDR3 has 15 amino acids. CDR3 DNA: TGCGCCAGCAGCAAACGGGACAGGGAGGATTCACCCCTCCACTTT. Amino acids: CASSKRDREDSPLHF.

This chain joins TRBV6-1 and TRBJ2-1, with 12 bases aligning to TRBD2. Looked up from germline, CDR1 is MNHNS and CDR2 is SASEGT. The V segment lost 2 bases and the J segment 7 bases; nucleotides outside the gene matches: 12. CDR3 size: 18 residues. DNA for the CDR3: TGTGCCAGCAGTGAAAGCCCCAGACTAGCGGGAGCATGGAATGAGCAGTTCTTC. Translated: CASSESPRLAGAWNEQFF.

J is TRBJ1-5 and V is TRBV10-2; weak D call: TRBD1 (6 bases). Germline CDR1 is WSHSY and CDR2 is SAAADI. The V end was cut by 6 bases, the J end by 2 bases, with 17 bases between. The CDR3 is 16 amino acids. CDR3 DNA sequence: TGCGCCAGCAGCGAGGGGGGGATTTCAGGCAATCAGCCCCAGCATTTT. Protein product: CASSEGGISGNQPQHF.

The chain joins TRBV6-6 to TRBJ1-1; D remains unclear. Looked up from germline, CDR1 is MNHNY and CDR2 is SVGAGI (reference sequence). Between the trimmed V and J ends, which lost 5 bases and 1 base, there was a span of 11 bases. The CDR3 runs 14 residues. As DNA, the CDR3 is TGTGCCAGCAGTACTTCATTCGGGAACACTGAAGCTTTCTTT. Translation gives CASSTSFGNTEAFF.

The chain combines TRBV5-1 with TRBJ2-1, with D uncertain. Trimming removed 0 bases at V and 0 bases at J, with 10 bases between. The CDR3 contains 16 residues. CDR1 and CDR2 from the germline V gene are SGHRS and YFSETQ. The CDR3 is CASSLAVPSSYNEQFF. For the CDR3, the DNA is TGCGCCAGCAGCTTGGCGGTTCCGAGCTCCTACAATGAGCAGTTCTTC.

The chain has TRBV28 and TRBJ1-1, with 8 positions matching TRBD1. V gave up 4 bases and J gave up 5 bases; unmatched junction bases: 6. Germline-derived CDR1 and CDR2 are MDHEN and SYDVKM. The CDR3 has 14 residues. The CDR3 is CASSSGRGLTEAFF. The CDR3, as DNA: TGTGCCAGCAGTTCGGGCAGGGGGCTAACTGAAGCTTTCTTT.

The chain recombines TRBV24-1 with TRBJ2-2; 9 bases match TRBD1. The V gene's germline CDR1 is KGHDR and CDR2 SFDVKD. The length of the CDR3 is 17 residues. V dropped 3 bases and J dropped 9; count of bases not matched to a gene: 13. The CDR3 here is CATSDRYRGRRIRELFF. The CDR3 DNA is TGTGCCACCAGTGATCGATACAGGGGGCGACGTATCAGGGAGCTGTTTTTT.

The V and J genes are TRBV29-1 and TRBJ2-1; D unresolved. The germline V gene has CDR1 SQVTM and CDR2 ANQGSEA. The CDR3 runs to 12 residues. V was trimmed by 2 bases and J by 2 bases, leaving 4 bases between them. This CDR3 is CSVERAYNEQFF. The CDR3 region has the DNA TGCAGCGTTGAACGGGCCTACAATGAGCAGTTCTTC.

The rearrangement uses TRBV20-1 and TRBJ2-1; tentative D call: TRBD2 (5 bases). V lost 3 bases, J lost 9 bases, and 21 bases lay in between. The germline gives CDR1 DFQATT, CDR2 SNEGSKA (reference sequence). The CDR3 is 15 amino acids. The CDR3, as DNA: TGCAGTGCTAGTAGGACTCGGGGAAGCGTGGCTGAGCAGTTCTTC. Translation gives CSASRTRGSVAEQFF.

The V gene is TRBV11-3, the J gene TRBJ1-1; TRBD1 matches at 9 bases. Germline CDR1 reads SGHNT; CDR2 reads YENEEA. V was clipped by 5 bases and J by 1 base; unmatched bases: 8. This CDR3 comprises 16 residues. The CDR3 DNA sequence: TGTGCCAGCAGCCCCGGGACAGGGACCCCGAACACTGAAGCTTTCTTT. Protein: CASSPGTGTPNTEAFF.

The chain is built from TRBV29-1 and TRBJ1-1; D possibly corresponds to TRBD1 (6 bases). CDR3 length: 14 amino acids. V lost 6 bases to trimming and J lost 2 bases, with 16 bases between them. Germline values: CDR1 SQVTM, CDR2 ANQGSEA. In DNA form, the CDR3 reads TGCAGCGTGGGGAGGGGGGACCTTAACACTGAAGCTTTCTTT. It translates to CSVGRGDLNTEAFF.

The J gene is TRBJ2-7, the V gene TRBV18, with 7 bases aligning to TRBD2. The V gene's germline CDR1 is KGHSH and CDR2 LQKENI. The CDR3 totals 15 residues. V lost 3 bases and J lost 1; bases outside the gene matches: 6. CDR3: CASSPPLAASYEQYF. CDR3 bases: TGTGCCAGCTCACCCCCTCTAGCGGCATCCTACGAGCAGTACTTC.

This chain uses TRBV19 with TRBJ2-5, with D perhaps TRBD2 (5 bases). CDR3 length: 14 residues. CDR1 and CDR2 (germline): LNHDA, SQIVND (reference sequence). The V and J ends lost 3 bases and 5 bases respectively, with 13 bases between them. CDR3 amino acids: CASSIMSGGETQYF. As DNA, the CDR3 is TGTGCCAGTAGTATTATGTCTGGCGGGGAGACCCAGTACTTC.

The chain uses TRBV4-1 and TRBJ1-2, with D uncertain. Germline V gene lookup returns CDR1 MGHRA and CDR2 YSYEKL. The CDR3 extends over 13 amino acids. V was trimmed by 2 bases and J by 2 bases, leaving 6 bases between them. The CDR3 protein is CASSQQENYGYTF. The CDR3 DNA reads as TGCGCCAGCAGCCAACAGGAAAACTATGGCTACACCTTC.

The genes are TRBV5-4 and TRBJ2-7, with 8 positions matching TRBD1. Per the germline V gene, CDR1 is SGHNT and CDR2 is YYREEE (reference sequence). V lost 3 bases, J lost 4 bases, and 6 bases stayed unmatched. The CDR3 is 14 amino acids. The CDR3 spells CASSSRTGTYEQYF. The CDR3, as DNA: TGTGCCAGCAGCTCACGGACAGGGACGTACGAGCAGTACTTC.

The chain combines TRBV6-6 with TRBJ2-5; 8 positions agree with TRBD2. Per germline, CDR1 MNHNY and CDR2 SVGAGI (reference sequence). The CDR3 has 13 residues. V lost 4 bases, J lost 5 bases, and 3 bases stayed unmatched. The DNA of the CDR3 is TGTGCCAGCAGTTCGCCGGGAGGGGAGACCCAGTACTTC. Protein product: CASSSPGGETQYF.

The chain carries TRBV7-9 and TRBJ1-2, with a tentative D call TRBD1 (5 bases). This CDR3 comprises 13 residues. V was clipped by 3 bases and J by 7 bases, with 12 bases between them. Germline CDR1 SEHNR, CDR2 FQNEAQ (reference sequence). The CDR3 here is CASSFLDTGGYTF. CDR3 nucleotide sequence: TGTGCCAGCAGCTTCCTGGACACCGGTGGCTACACCTTC.